Reported below is one TCR beta chain. The antigen remains undetermined. Profiling relied on immunoSEQ multiplex PCR, and the TCRdb table lists in-frame clones only, not all of them. The sample consists of some 80,000 clones, over 70% of them appearing once. Germline CDR1 is SGHTA and CDR2 is FQGNSA. V dropped 6 bases and J dropped 4; count of bases not matched to a gene: 10. This CDR3 region has 16 residues. The data belong to a study of radiotherapy plus CTLA-4 blockade in lung cancer. Overall study: Objective responses arose in approximately 19% of patients, and 25% to 35% experienced disease control. Study findings and constraints: Response, reportedly, was best predicted by interferon-beta along with early blood T cell clone dynamics. An expansion of tumor-derived TCR clones occurred in blood after radiotherapy plus ipilimumab.

The sequence derives from a human donor with non-small cell lung cancer whose response to radiotherapy plus ipilimumab could not be evaluated. Some clones in this sample may be carry-over from other donors' samples. The material was peripheral blood, obtained from a patient treated with radiotherapy plus ipilimumab. The chain links TRBV7-2 to TRBJ2-3, with 10 bases fitting TRBD2. The CDR3 DNA is TGTGCCAGCAGGGCACGAGCGGGGGGGAGCTCAGATACGCAGTATTTT. Encoded protein: CASRARAGGSSDTQYF.